Below, one T cell receptor (beta chain) is given with its context. The junction and the germline gene differ at one end; a read error may be behind it. The sample originates from a study of CD8 T cells in Susac syndrome. Random-hexamer reverse transcription was applied to about 0.5 to 1 ug RNA. TCRdb processed the immunoSEQ multiplex PCR reads anew with MiXCR; each CDR3 protein has one entry. The sample shows under 150,000 distinct CDR3 sequences, 75% to 90% of them seen only once. TEMRA cells were FACS-enriched, and CD8+ and CD4+ T cells were isolated negatively. The CDR3 consists of 12 residues. The V gene's germline CDR1 is LNHDA and CDR2 SQIVND (reference sequence).

The rearrangement joins TRBV19 to TRBJ2-5; 9 bases map to TRBD1. This sequence originates from a human donor with multiple sclerosis. The material sequenced was CD8+ T cells from PBMCs. In DNA, the CDR3 is TGTGCCAGTAGTCCCGGGACAGGGTTCATGGACTTC. It translates to CASSPGTGFMDF. Full variable domain (remainder filled in from reference TRBV19 and TRBJ2-5): DGGITQSPKYLFRKEGQNVTLSCEQNLNHDAMYWYRQDPGQGLRLIYYSQIVNDFQKGDIAEGYSVSREKKESFPLTVTSAQKNPTAFYLCASSPGTGFMDFGPGTRLLVL.